These 22 T cell receptor beta chains originate from one sample sequenced in a study of CD8+CD57+ T cells in acquired aplastic anemia. CD8+CD57+ cell expansion had been shown by flow cytometry in patients chosen for sequencing. Template material for TCR beta VDJ and CDR3 profiling consisted of genomic DNA. TCRdb re-called the reads with MiXCR, one entry per CDR3 protein. The data show 170,000 or so distinct CDR3 sequences, more than 60% seen once. Sequencing was carried out using sorted CD4+, CD8+, or CD8+CD57+ T cells (not recorded which) from PBMCs. These receptors originate from a human donor with aplastic anemia.

The chain has TRBV6-2 or TRBV6-3 and TRBJ1-2; 8 positions agree with TRBD1. CDR1 and CDR2 (germline): MNHEY, SVGEGT. CDR3 length: 14 amino acids. Unmatched junction bases numbered 7, after V lost 2 bases and J lost 8 bases. This CDR3 is CASSYLKTGDGYTF. The CDR3 DNA reads TGTGCCAGCAGTTACCTAAAGACAGGGGACGGCTACACCTTC.

About this clonotype itself: One junction end does not reproduce the germline sequence, and a read error may be involved. This chain connects TRBV4-1 to TRBJ1-6; TRBD1 is a possible D gene (6 bases). CDR1 and CDR2 (germline): MGHRA, YSYEKL. The CDR3 consists of 16 residues. The CDR3 spells CASSQVGTNVNSPLHF. The DNA of the CDR3 is TGTGCCAGCAGCCAAGTGGGGACAAATGTCAATTCACCCCTCCACTTT.

Of note for this clonotype: This may come from a read error, since a much larger clone is one base off. CDR3 residues: CASSCDYGQGAYEQYF. The DNA for the CDR3 is TGTGCCAGCAGTTGCGACTATGGACAGGGGGCCTACGAGCAGTACTTC. The gene calls are TRBV2 and TRBJ2-7; 10 positions match TRBD1. CDR3 length: 16 amino acids. V lost 5 bases, J lost 2 bases, and 9 bases stayed unmatched. Germline CDR1 and CDR2: SNHLY and FYNNEI.

The genes are TRBV20-1 and TRBJ1-5; weak D call: TRBD1 (5 bases). Germline V gives CDR1 DFQATT, CDR2 SNEGSKA (reference sequence). CDR3 size: 12 residues. Trimming shortened V by 5 bases and J by 5 bases, and 10 bases separated the two germline ends. The DNA of the CDR3 is TGCAGTGCTCGGGACCCCGATCAGCCCCAGCATTTT. Amino acids: CSARDPDQPQHF.

This clonotype was seen at least ten times. The rearrangement joins TRBV12-3 or TRBV12-4 to TRBJ1-2; maybe TRBD1 (5 bases). This CDR3 region has 14 residues. Trimming stripped 7 bases from V and 5 bases from J, with 17 bases between. CDR3 sequence (DNA): TGTGCCAGCACTCCGGGCATGGGGACTTATGGCTACACCTTC. Amino acid sequence: CASTPGMGTYGYTF.

The chain uses TRBV29-1 and TRBJ2-7; the D gene is possibly TRBD2 (5 bases). The CDR3 loop spans 15 amino acids. CDR1 and CDR2 (germline): SQVTM, ANQGSEA. Trimming removed 3 bases at V and 4 bases at J, with 19 bases between. The CDR3, as DNA: TGCAGCGTTGAGGGCTCCGGGAAGGGCCCTTACGAGCAGTACTTC. Protein: CSVEGSGKGPYEQYF.

The CDR3 sequence is CASSGGGTNTGELFF. The DNA of the CDR3 is TGCGCCAGCAGCGGGGGAGGGACGAACACCGGGGAGCTGTTTTTT. The rearrangement joins TRBV5-1 to TRBJ2-2, with 7 bases that match TRBD2. V dropped 4 bases and J dropped 0; count of bases not matched to a gene: 3. In germline, CDR1 is SGHRS, CDR2 YFSETQ. The CDR3 extends over 15 amino acids.

This clonotype was seen only a few times. The V gene is TRBV7-8, the J gene TRBJ2-7; possibly TRBD1 for D (6 bases). Germline V CDR1 and CDR2: SGHVS, FQNEAQ. CDR3 length equals 14 residues. V was pared by 0 bases and J by 2 bases, with 8 bases between. The CDR3 protein is CASSLAQGPYEQYF. Written as DNA, the CDR3 is TGTGCCAGCAGCTTAGCACAGGGACCCTACGAGCAGTACTTC.

This clonotype has only a few counts. The chain employs TRBV7-8 and TRBJ2-1, with D perhaps given as TRBD1 or TRBD2 (6 bases each). This CDR3 contains 16 residues. Germline V lookup: CDR1 SGHVS, CDR2 FQNEAQ. The ends were cut back, 1 base at V and 10 bases at J, with 20 bases in the middle. This chain's CDR3 is CASSLEGGRGTGEQFF. The CDR3 nucleotides read TGTGCCAGCAGCTTAGAGGGGGGCCGGGGCACCGGGGAGCAGTTCTTC. Full variable domain (remainder filled in from reference TRBV7-8 and TRBJ2-1): GAGVSQSPRYKVAKRGQDVALRCDPISGHVSLFWYQQALGQGPEFLTYFQNEAQLDKSGLPSDRFFAERPEGSVSTLKIQRTQQEDSAVYLCASSLEGGRGTGEQFFGPGTRLTVL.

This clonotype has just one count. The CDR3: CASSLDNGLYGYTF. CDR3 in DNA: TGTGCCAGCAGCTTGGACAACGGACTCTATGGCTACACCTTC. The chain carries TRBV5-6 and TRBJ1-2; D uncertain. V was clipped by 0 bases and J by 4 bases, with 10 bases between them. Germline V gene sequence: CDR1 SGHDT, CDR2 YYEEEE. This CDR3 has 14 residues.

The CDR3 loop reads CATSERTSGSSYNEQFF. CDR3 in DNA: TGTGCCACCAGCGAACGGACTAGCGGAAGCTCCTACAATGAGCAGTTCTTC. The chain couples TRBV15 to TRBJ2-1; 10 bases map to TRBD2. The ends lost 5 bases at V and 0 bases at J; junction bases unmatched: 7. The CDR3 totals 17 residues. The germline CDR1 and CDR2 sequences are LNHNV and YYDKDF (reference sequence).

At least ten counts were recorded for this clonotype. The chain is built from TRBV10-3 and TRBJ1-6, with D uncertain. Trimming stripped 5 bases from V and 0 bases from J, with 14 bases between. Germline CDR1 is ENHRY and CDR2 is SYGVKD. The CDR3 length is 17 residues. CDR3 bases: TGTGCCATCAGTTTTTCGTCGGATCACTCCTATAATTCACCCCTCCACTTT. It yields the protein CAISFSSDHSYNSPLHF.

The chain employs TRBV7-8 and TRBJ2-5, with TRBD1 matching over 8 bases. CDR3 length: 14 residues. Losses at the gene ends were 5 bases for V and 2 bases for J; bases not matched to a gene: 4. Per the germline V gene, CDR1 is SGHVS and CDR2 is FQNEAQ. As DNA, the CDR3 is TGTGCCAGCAGCCCGCACAGGGGGCAAGAGACCCAGTACTTC. It is translated as CASSPHRGQETQYF.

Points on this clonotype: A read error may produce the germline difference seen at one junction end. This chain uses TRBV7-7 with TRBJ1-4, with D perhaps TRBD1 (6 bases). Germline V CDR1 and CDR2: SSHAT, FNYEAQ (reference sequence). CDR3 length: 14 residues. CDR3 region: CASSRTRGGEKLFF. CDR3 bases: TGTGCTAGCAGCCGAACCAGGGGAGGCGAAAAACTGTTTTTT.

This clonotype was observed many times. This chain connects TRBV5-6 to TRBJ1-1; D is unresolved. Germline V lookup: CDR1 SGHDT, CDR2 YYEEEE. CDR3 size: 12 residues. Trimming left V 2 bases short and J 0 bases short, with 2 bases between. This CDR3 reads CASSFMNTEAFF. CDR3 coding DNA: TGTGCCAGCAGCTTTATGAACACTGAAGCTTTCTTT.

The gene calls are TRBV29-1 and TRBJ2-7, with 8 bases that match TRBD2. Germline CDR1 reads SQVTM; CDR2 reads ANQGSEA. The CDR3 consists of 15 residues. V dropped 0 bases and J dropped 0; count of bases not matched to a gene: 4. The CDR3 DNA follows: TGCAGCGTTGAAGATTGGAGCGGGAGCTCCTACGAGCAGTACTTC. Its translation is CSVEDWSGSSYEQYF.

CDR3 sequence (DNA): TGCGCCAGCAGGATACAGGGGACAGTCACAGATACGCAGTATTTT. Its protein is CASRIQGTVTDTQYF. The chain couples TRBV5-1 to TRBJ2-3, with TRBD1 matching 7 bases. With 5 bases clipped from V and 2 bases from J, the junction kept 8 bases outside the gene matches. Germline assignment: CDR1 SGHRS and CDR2 YFSETQ. The length of the CDR3 is 15 residues.

This clonotype was seen only a few times. V and J are TRBV29-1 and TRBJ2-1; 11 bases agree with TRBD2. V lost 1 base, J lost 7 bases, and 6 bases stayed unmatched. The CDR3 runs to 15 residues. The germline CDR1 and CDR2 sequences are SQVTM and ANQGSEA. The CDR3 region has the DNA TGCAGCGTTGAAGGGGTAGCGGGAGGGCCGAATGAGCAGTTCTTC. It is translated as CSVEGVAGGPNEQFF.

This sequence joins TRBV7-9 and TRBJ1-2; no reliable D call. Germline lookup yields CDR1 SEHNR and CDR2 FQNEAQ (reference sequence). V was shortened by 0 bases and J by 6 bases, with 11 bases between the two germline ends. The CDR3 is 14 amino acids. The CDR3 bases are TGTGCCAGCAGCTTAGCGGGGTCCGGGCATGGCTACACCTTC. As protein: CASSLAGSGHGYTF.

Details on this clonotype: A read error may explain this, as a much larger clone is one base away. The chain combines TRBV19 with TRBJ2-1; D might be TRBD2 (5 bases). Germline V gene sequence: CDR1 LNHDA, CDR2 SQIVND (reference sequence). The CDR3 contains 13 residues. V was cut by 3 bases and J by 6 bases, with 9 bases left in between. DNA of the CDR3: TGTGCCAGTAGTATGGGTGAGGGCAATGAGCAGTTCTTC. Amino acid sequence: CASSMGEGNEQFF.

This rearrangement joins TRBV20-1 to TRBJ2-7; no clear D. This CDR3 has 13 residues. From germline, CDR1 is DFQATT and CDR2 SNEGSKA (reference sequence). V lost 0 bases and J 0 bases, leaving 6 bases between the germline ends. DNA of the CDR3: TGCAGTGCTAGAGAAAGGAGCTCCTACGAGCAGTACTTC. Its translation: CSARERSSYEQYF.

The gene calls are TRBV7-9 and TRBJ1-6, with TRBD1 as a possible D gene (5 bases). Germline lookup yields CDR1 SEHNR and CDR2 FQNEAQ (reference sequence). The CDR3 runs to 14 residues. With 5 bases removed from V and 6 bases from J, the gap between germline ends came to 11 bases. The CDR3 DNA is TGTGCCAGCAGCCCGCGGGACTCTAATTCACCCCTCCACTTT. Translation gives CASSPRDSNSPLHF.